This T cell receptor (beta chain) was retrieved from a study of cytomegalovirus exposure and HLA in healthy donors. This CDR3 contains 11 residues. Germline values: CDR1 SQVTM, CDR2 ANQGSEA. After removal of 5 bases from V and 8 bases from J, the junction contained 4 bases not matched to a gene. Only in-frame clones appear in the TCRdb table, and some are missing; sequencing was by immunoSEQ multiplex PCR. The sample has over 200,000 clones; 80% to 90% are singletons. Sequences were obtained from PBMCs. The receptor comes from a woman aged 18-29 years in good health and CMV-seronegative. The rearrangement links TRBV29-1 to TRBJ1-2, with TRBD1 matching over 8 bases. CDR3 residues: CSVSYRGGYTF. The CDR3 region has the DNA TGCAGCGTTTCCTACAGGGGGGGCTACACCTTC.